The sequence of this T cell receptor beta chain was determined in a study of blood T cell repertoires in COVID-19. Under the authors' procedure: Estimation of nucleated cell counts relied on the amplification of reference gene primers. Assay used: immunoSEQ multiplex PCR; TCRdb lists only in-frame clones, some missing. V and J calls and clone size come straight from that table; D and trimming were deduced from the DNA. The sample carries roughly 64,000 clones, 65% to 85% recorded once. Sequences were obtained from PBMCs or T cells enriched from blood (not recorded which). The TCR originated in a woman aged 60-75 years who had been exposed to COVID-19.

The DNA of the CDR3 is TGTGCCATCCAAGGGACAAACAAGGATGAGCAGTTCTTC. This sequence encodes CAIQGTNKDEQFF. J is TRBJ2-1 and V is TRBV24-1, with D perhaps matching TRBD1 (6 bases). The V gene lost 11 bases and the J gene lost 8 bases, with 18 bases spanning the gap. This CDR3 is 13 amino acids long. Germline CDR1 is KGHDR and CDR2 is SFDVKD.